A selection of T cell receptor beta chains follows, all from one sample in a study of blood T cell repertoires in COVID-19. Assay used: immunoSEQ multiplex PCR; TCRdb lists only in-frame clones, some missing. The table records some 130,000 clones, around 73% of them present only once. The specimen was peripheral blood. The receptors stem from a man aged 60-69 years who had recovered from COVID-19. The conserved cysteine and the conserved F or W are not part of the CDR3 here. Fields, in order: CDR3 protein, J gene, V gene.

ASSKSSYEQY,TRBJ2-7,TRBV21-1
ASSRGQGDNSPLH,TRBJ1-6,TRBV18
SVGDRGQPYSYNEQF,TRBJ2-1,TRBV29-1
ASSQGAGRTGELF,TRBJ2-2,TRBV4-3
ASPPPGQGPYEQY,TRBJ2-7,TRBV6-9
ASSVNRGHTDTQY,TRBJ2-3,TRBV5-1
ASSLGTGYGYT,TRBJ1-2,TRBV5-1
ASSQGRGWGRAYGYT,TRBJ1-2,TRBV3-1/TRBV3-2
ASSQQGNGQLF,TRBJ1-4,TRBV18
ASSQGWNGTGPVITRETQY,TRBJ2-5,TRBV14
ASFTQYLTGVNTDTQY,TRBJ2-3,TRBV21-1
ASSVTTVNTGELF,TRBJ2-2,TRBV9
ASSLARSRTQY,TRBJ2-3,TRBV11-2
ASSYTRTRGTEAF,TRBJ1-1,TRBV6-2/TRBV6-3
ASSYEQVGQPQH,TRBJ1-5,TRBV6-2/TRBV6-3
ASSQGPRAGYYEQY,TRBJ2-7,TRBV3-1/TRBV3-2
ASSALGRAPADTQY,TRBJ2-3,TRBV9
ASTRAGEGTDTQY,TRBJ2-3,TRBV2
ASRPMSSYNEQF,TRBJ2-1,TRBV2
ATSAFSGRGLSGRNEQF,TRBJ2-1,TRBV24-1
ASSLAASGYNEQF,TRBJ2-1,TRBV7-2
ASSSSAGGEQY,TRBJ2-7,TRBV12-3/TRBV12-4
ASSFAGANTEAF,TRBJ1-1,TRBV7-9
ASTTGGGTGELF,TRBJ2-2,TRBV5-1
ASSLRKRGTGEFPWRYSPLH,TRBJ1-6,TRBV27
ASSPRPGGGNEQF,TRBJ2-1,TRBV11-3
ASSYSAGELEHQPQH,TRBJ1-5,TRBV6-2/TRBV6-3
ASSVVCFDRGPDVHYEQY,TRBJ2-7,TRBV9
ASSQRGWGYT,TRBJ1-2,TRBV3-1/TRBV3-2
ASSSQGPHEQY,TRBJ2-7,TRBV5-1
ASSLVSGVEYGYT,TRBJ1-2,TRBV5-1
ASSQGTYRGDEQY,TRBJ2-7,TRBV4-3
ATLTPTGTGFSYNEQF,TRBJ2-1,TRBV28
ASSPGQENTGELF,TRBJ2-2,TRBV18
ASSLSGPIYRGLSNQPQH,TRBJ1-5,TRBV7-8
ASSPLGGADGYT,TRBJ1-2,TRBV9
ASSMGLATSYEQY,TRBJ2-7,TRBV5-4
ASSLLLIATTGELF,TRBJ2-2,TRBV3-1/TRBV3-2
ASSPTGRGYT,TRBJ1-2,TRBV18
ASSLEQGVAGELF,TRBJ2-2,TRBV7-6
SVGVWTVDTEAF,TRBJ1-1,TRBV29-1
ASSQDRGQGIYEQY,TRBJ2-7,TRBV4-2
ASSLASGVTDTQY,TRBJ2-3,TRBV5-5
ASSLKGGDEQY,TRBJ2-7,TRBV5-6
ASSLRGGKGYTEAF,TRBJ1-1,TRBV14